This is a list of T cell receptor beta chains from one sample in a study of T-cell memory formation after mild COVID-19. Via MiXCR, TCRdb re-called the 5' RACE reads, giving one row per CDR3 protein. Seen here are more than 250,000 distinct CDR3 sequences, 15% to 20% observed once, and the top ten hold 20% to 25%. Sequencing was carried out using PBMCs or a T cell subset sorted from them (not recorded which). The receptors stem from a man between 18 and 29 years old who had mild COVID-19 (a few samples of this study predate the infection). Cell type and time point are not known. Each CDR3 is given with its conserved first and last residue. D genes are given only for firm matches. Size tells how often a clone was seen (once, few, many) or the class of an expanded clone, and some rows leave it out.

D	V	J	size	CDR3	DNA
TRBD1	TRBV20-1	TRBJ2-1	NA	CSATGQGYEQFF	TGCAGTGCCACGGGACAGGGGTATGAGCAGTTCTTC
NA	TRBV6-2/TRBV6-3	TRBJ1-1	NA	CASEFGFYRTEAFF	TGTGCCAGCGAGTTTGGGTTTTACCGCACTGAAGCTTTCTTT
NA	TRBV28	TRBJ1-5	few	CASSFPLDSNQPQHF	TGTGCCAGCAGTTTCCCATTGGATAGCAATCAGCCCCAGCATTTT
NA	TRBV7-2	TRBJ2-3	few	CASSPFGGDTQYF	TGTGCCAGCAGCCCATTTGGAGGAGATACGCAGTATTTT
TRBD2	TRBV12-3/TRBV12-4	TRBJ2-1	NA	CASTLTSGGNNEQFF	TGTGCCAGCACTTTAACTAGCGGGGGAAATAATGAGCAGTTCTTC
TRBD2	TRBV4-3	TRBJ2-5	many	CASSQGVAGGGETQYF	TGCGCCAGCAGCCAAGGAGTAGCGGGGGGCGGAGAGACCCAGTACTTC
NA	TRBV5-5	TRBJ2-2	few	CASSFLGQIHTGELFF	TGTGCCAGCAGCTTCTTGGGGCAAATACACACCGGGGAGCTGTTTTTT
TRBD2	TRBV9	TRBJ2-5	NA	CASSVGLAGAEETQYF	TGTGCCAGCAGCGTCGGACTAGCGGGGGCTGAAGAGACCCAGTACTTC
NA	TRBV11-2	TRBJ2-5	few	CASSQRGQETQYF	TGTGCCAGCAGCCAGAGGGGACAAGAGACCCAGTACTTC
TRBD1	TRBV5-1	TRBJ1-3	many	CASSQGQGAGNTIYF	TGCGCCAGCAGCCAGGGACAGGGAGCTGGAAACACCATATATTTT
NA	TRBV27	TRBJ2-1	NA	CASSLNYPRPNEQFF	TGTGCCAGCAGTTTAAATTATCCGCGCCCTAATGAGCAGTTCTTC
TRBD1	TRBV6-5	TRBJ1-2	NA	CASIPDRRSGYTF	TGTGCCAGCATCCCGGACAGGAGGAGTGGCTACACCTTC
NA	TRBV5-5	TRBJ1-1	few	CASSSLQIMNTEAFF	TGTGCCAGCAGCTCGTTACAGATTATGAACACTGAAGCTTTCTTT
TRBD1	TRBV5-1	TRBJ2-3	few	CASSWGRGKDTQYF	TGCGCCAGCAGTTGGGGCAGGGGGAAGGATACGCAGTATTTT
TRBD1	TRBV18	TRBJ1-1	NA	CASSPRGAGGRNTEAFF	TGTGCCAGCTCACCCCGGGGGGCAGGGGGCAGGAACACTGAAGCTTTCTTT
TRBD1	TRBV4-1	TRBJ1-4	NA	CASSTNRGGTNEKLFF	TGCGCCAGCAGCACGAACAGGGGGGGAACTAATGAAAAACTGTTTTTT
NA	TRBV19	TRBJ1-5	NA	CASSQQSNRYQPQHF	TGTGCCAGTAGTCAACAGAGCAACCGGTATCAGCCCCAGCATTTT
NA	TRBV12-3/TRBV12-4	TRBJ1-6	NA	CASSSRPGNSPLHF	TGTGCCAGCAGTTCCCGTCCAGGGAATTCACCCCTCCACTTT
TRBD2	TRBV6-6	TRBJ2-1	few	CASSYPPTSGGGNEQFF	TGTGCCAGCAGTTACCCCCCGACTAGCGGGGGTGGCAATGAGCAGTTCTTC
NA	TRBV4-1	TRBJ2-3	few	CASSRDSRQMGVTQYF	TGCGCCAGCAGCCGGGACTCGCGCCAGATGGGGGTTACGCAGTATTTT
NA	TRBV30	TRBJ2-3	NA	CACGPAADTQYF	TGTGCCTGTGGACCCGCCGCTGATACGCAGTATTTT
NA	TRBV5-4	TRBJ1-1	many	CASSLEVWENTEAFF	TGTGCCAGCAGCTTGGAGGTGTGGGAGAACACTGAAGCTTTCTTT
TRBD1	TRBV18	TRBJ2-5	NA	CASSPRTGGTEKQETQYF	TGTGCCAGCTCACCCCGGACAGGGGGAACAGAGAAACAAGAGACCCAGTACTTC
NA	TRBV6-2/TRBV6-3	TRBJ2-5	few	CASSYASRETQYF	TGTGCCAGCAGTTACGCCTCGCGGGAGACCCAGTACTTC
NA	TRBV12-3/TRBV12-4	TRBJ2-7	few	CASSWVLYEQYF	TGTGCCAGCAGCTGGGTCCTTTACGAGCAGTACTTC
TRBD1	TRBV9	TRBJ1-1	NA	CASSEGQGLSLNTEAFF	TGTGCCAGCAGCGAGGGACAGGGGCTCTCTCTGAACACTGAAGCTTTCTTT
NA	TRBV5-6	TRBJ2-5	few	CASSLTAGAQYF	TGTGCCAGCAGCTTGACGGCTGGGGCCCAGTACTTC
TRBD1	TRBV14	TRBJ1-1	NA	CASSRTGALSTEAFF	TGTGCCAGCAGCCGCACAGGGGCGTTGAGCACTGAAGCTTTCTTT
TRBD2	TRBV7-9	TRBJ2-1	NA	CASSSLAGGSYNEQFF	TGTGCCAGCAGCTCGTTAGCGGGGGGATCCTACAATGAGCAGTTCTTC
NA	TRBV7-2	TRBJ2-1	NA	CASSLGGPGYNEQFF	TGTGCCAGCAGCCTTGGGGGGCCGGGGTACAATGAGCAGTTCTTC
NA	TRBV19	TRBJ1-1	few	CASSPGTWNTEAFF	TGTGCCAGTAGTCCGGGGACGTGGAACACTGAAGCTTTCTTT
TRBD1	TRBV10-1	TRBJ2-1	many	CASSGGQGGNEQFF	TGCGCCAGCAGTGGAGGACAGGGGGGGAATGAGCAGTTCTTC
NA	TRBV6-2/TRBV6-3	TRBJ2-2	many	CASRGRDTGELFF	TGTGCCAGCCGGGGCCGGGACACCGGGGAGCTGTTTTTT
NA	TRBV12-3/TRBV12-4	TRBJ2-1	NA	CATSPRDGSSYNEQFF	TGTGCCACTTCCCCTCGGGACGGGAGCTCCTACAATGAGCAGTTCTTC
NA	TRBV18	TRBJ1-1	few	CASSPATLGTEAFF	TGTGCCAGCTCACCTGCAACCCTCGGCACTGAAGCTTTCTTT
NA	TRBV14	TRBJ2-5	once	CASSPVGEGETQYF	TGTGCCAGCAGTCCAGTAGGAGAAGGAGAGACCCAGTACTTC
TRBD2	TRBV20-1	TRBJ2-2	NA	CSASSGGRRALFF	TGCAGTGCCTCATCGGGGGGACGGCGGGCGCTGTTTTTT
TRBD1	TRBV7-2	TRBJ2-7	NA	CASSFGRGRGEQYF	TGTGCCAGCAGCTTTGGCAGGGGGCGCGGCGAGCAGTACTTC
NA	TRBV7-2	TRBJ1-3	NA	CASSHLGQPLSGNTIYF	TGTGCCAGCAGCCATCTTGGACAGCCCCTCTCTGGAAACACCATATATTTT
NA	TRBV6-1	TRBJ2-3	NA	CASSEGAALTDTQYF	TGTGCCAGCAGTGAAGGAGCGGCCCTCACAGATACGCAGTATTTT
NA	TRBV12-3/TRBV12-4	TRBJ1-5	many	CASSFWGVNQPQHF	TGTGCCAGCAGTTTTTGGGGAGTGAATCAGCCCCAGCATTTT